These 3 T cell receptor beta chains share one sample of origin, sequenced in a study of blood T cell repertoires in COVID-19. Assay: immunoSEQ multiplex PCR; the TCRdb copy retains only in-frame clones and omits some. The repertoire holds approximately 120,000 clones, about four fifths seen once, with 5.5% to 6% in the top ten. The sample was peripheral blood. The receptors were gathered from a man of 80 years or more with active or convalescent COVID-19.

The J gene is TRBJ2-5, the V gene TRBV4-1; no definite D call. The CDR3 contains 15 residues. The germline V and J ends were trimmed by 4 bases and 2 bases, with 14 bases remaining between them. Germline assignment: CDR1 MGHRA and CDR2 YSYEKL. CDR3 residues: CASSLSRWQQETQYF. The DNA of the CDR3 is TGCGCCAGCAGCCTTTCTCGATGGCAGCAAGAGACCCAGTACTTC.

V and J are TRBV3-1 (or the pseudogene TRBV3-2) and TRBJ1-2; possible D gene TRBD1, 6 bases. Trimming removed 4 bases from V and 4 bases from J, with 16 bases in between. CDR3 length: 15 amino acids. Germline V gives CDR1 LGHDT, CDR2 YNNKEL (reference sequence). Written as DNA, the CDR3 is TGTGCCAGCAGCCCTGGGACAAGCGCCAGCTATGGCTACACCTTC. Encoded protein: CASSPGTSASYGYTF.

The chain combines TRBV28 with TRBJ1-1; D not resolved. Germline values: CDR1 MDHEN, CDR2 SYDVKM. Trimming removed 7 bases from V and 2 bases from J, with 11 bases in between. The CDR3 extends over 13 amino acids. The DNA for the CDR3 is TGTGCCAGCACAGACACCTTAAACACTGAAGCTTTCTTT. Amino acid sequence: CASTDTLNTEAFF.